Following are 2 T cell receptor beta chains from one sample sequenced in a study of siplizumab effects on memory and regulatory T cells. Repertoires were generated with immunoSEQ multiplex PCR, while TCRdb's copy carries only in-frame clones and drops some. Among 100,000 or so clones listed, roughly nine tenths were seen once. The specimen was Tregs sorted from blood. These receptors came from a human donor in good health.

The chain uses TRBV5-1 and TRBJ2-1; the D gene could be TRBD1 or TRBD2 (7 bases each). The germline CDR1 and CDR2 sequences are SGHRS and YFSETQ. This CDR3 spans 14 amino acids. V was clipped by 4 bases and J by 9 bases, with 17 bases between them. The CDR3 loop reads CASSREGPGGEQFF. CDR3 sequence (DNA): TGCGCCAGCAGCAGGGAGGGACCAGGGGGTGAGCAGTTCTTC.

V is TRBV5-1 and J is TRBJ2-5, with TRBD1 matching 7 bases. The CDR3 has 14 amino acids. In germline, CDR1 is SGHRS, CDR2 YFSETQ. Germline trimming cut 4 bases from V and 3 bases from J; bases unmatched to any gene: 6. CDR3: CASSRGTAKETQYF. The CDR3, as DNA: TGCGCCAGCAGCCGAGGGACAGCCAAAGAGACCCAGTACTTC.